The clone carrying this TCR beta chain was seen once. This CDR3 comprises 16 residues. The V end lost 0 bases, the J end lost 5 bases, and 13 bases lay between the germline ends. Germline V gene lookup returns CDR1 LGHDT and CDR2 YNNKEL (reference sequence). This sample was taken from a study of blood T cell repertoires in COVID-19. Study details: COVID-19 samples, acute and convalescent, were from the United States, Italy and Spain. From T cells, B-cell-depleted T cells, or PBMCs came the material, which was cDNA or gDNA.

Per the original data handling: Reference gene primer amplification gave estimated nucleated cell counts. Libraries were prepared by immunoSEQ multiplex PCR; TCRdb keeps only in-frame clonotypes and omits some of them. The V and J calls and clone size were taken over from that table, and D and trimming were inferred from the DNA. The sample has about 520,000 clones, 70% to 90% seen once; the top ten hold approximately 3.4%. This clonotype originated in a human donor in a cohort sampled during active COVID-19. The specimen sequenced was peripheral blood. The chain has TRBV3-1 (or the pseudogene TRBV3-2) and TRBJ1-4; D remains ambiguous. CDR3 in amino acids: CASSQESGQSNEKLFF. The DNA for the CDR3 is TGTGCCAGCAGCCAAGAGAGTGGGCAGAGCAATGAAAAACTGTTTTTT.